Given below is one T cell receptor beta chain in context. These data originate in a study of memory CD4+ T cells and cytomegalovirus serostatus. In the study overall: Of the healthy Belgian adults, 8 to 10 were CMV seropositive and 24 seronegative.

The J segment lost 3 bases and the V segment lost 5 bases, leaving 3 bases of the junction unmatched. The CDR3 runs to 13 residues. CDR1 SGHTA and CDR2 FQGNSA come from the germline V gene. Some clones are missing from TCRdb's copy, which holds only in-frame ones; the method was immunoSEQ multiplex PCR. The top ten hold over 0.95% of the sample, which has 20,000 to 30,000 clones, about 79% seen once. Single viable CD3+CD4+CD8-CD45RO+ cells were sorted as the memory CD4+ T cells. The sample comprised memory CD4+ T cells from blood. This receptor was taken from an adult in good health and CMV-seronegative. The chain couples TRBV7-2 to TRBJ2-7; 8 bases are shared with TRBD1. This CDR3 reads CASSRDRNYEQYF. Written as DNA, the CDR3 is TGTGCCAGCAGCCGGGACAGGAACTACGAGCAGTACTTC.